The 18 T cell receptor beta chains presented below share a single source sample, sequenced in a study of regulatory and conventional T cells in breast cancer. Each CDR3 protein is one row after TCRdb ran MiXCR on the PCR reads. The sample yields around 16,000 distinct CDR3 sequences, more than 30% seen once. Sequenced material: conventional T cells from blood. These receptors came from a female donor in good health.

The V gene is TRBV19, the J gene TRBJ2-1, with D possibly being TRBD2 (6 bases). The length of the CDR3 is 18 residues. The germline V and J ends were trimmed by 3 bases and 0 bases, with 18 bases remaining between them. Germline lookup yields CDR1 LNHDA and CDR2 SQIVND (reference sequence). CDR3 DNA sequence: TGTGCCAGTAGTATTTCTCCTTCGGGAGCCAGCTCCTACAATGAGCAGTTCTTC. Residues: CASSISPSGASSYNEQFF.

This clonotype has a handful of counts. This sequence joins TRBV29-1 and TRBJ2-1; tentatively, D is TRBD2 (5 bases). The length of the CDR3 is 11 residues. CDR1 is SQVTM, CDR2 ANQGSEA, per germline. V lost 3 bases and J 10 bases, leaving 10 bases between the germline ends. CDR3 protein: CSVEGVGEQFF. The CDR3 coding sequence is TGCAGCGTTGAGGGAGTGGGCGAGCAGTTCTTC.

The genes are TRBV19 and TRBJ1-2; 7 bases are a match to TRBD1. The ends lost 5 bases at V and 4 bases at J; junction bases unmatched: 7. Per the germline V gene, CDR1 is LNHDA and CDR2 is SQIVND (reference sequence). This CDR3 comprises 14 residues. As DNA, the CDR3 is TGTGCCAGTAGTTCCGACCGGGACAGCTATGGCTACACCTTC. Its protein is CASSSDRDSYGYTF. Full variable domain (remainder filled in from reference TRBV19 and TRBJ1-2): DGGITQSPKYLFRKEGQNVTLSCEQNLNHDAMYWYRQDPGQGLRLIYYSQIVNDFQKGDIAEGYSVSREKKESFPLTVTSAQKNPTAFYLCASSSDRDSYGYTFGSGTRLTVV.

This clonotype was observed a handful of times. The chain uses TRBV12-3 or TRBV12-4 and TRBJ1-5; D possibly corresponds to TRBD1 (6 bases). With 4 bases removed from V and 5 bases from J, the gap between germline ends came to 18 bases. The CDR3 is 16 amino acids. The CDR3 loop is CASSSSGARRYQPQHF. In nucleotides, the CDR3 is TGTGCCAGCAGTTCATCGGGGGCGAGGCGGTATCAGCCCCAGCATTTT.

Comments on this clonotype: Since a much larger clone is just one base distant, this may be a read error. The CDR3 carries no conserved terminal phenylalanine or tryptophan, so it likely arises from a read error. V and J are TRBV7-2 and TRBJ2-6; D gene unclear. Trimming took 6 bases from V and 0 from J, leaving 3 bases between them. This CDR3 is built from 13 residues. From germline, CDR1 is SGHTA and CDR2 FQGNSA. The CDR3 spells CASRSSGANVLTY. CDR3 coding DNA: TGTGCCAGCAGGAGCTCTGGGGCCAACGTCCTGACTTAC.

This clonotype was seen a handful of times. The V gene is TRBV9, the J gene TRBJ1-1; D gene uncertain. Germline V gives CDR1 SGDLS, CDR2 YYNGEE. The CDR3 sequence is 15 residues long. The V and J ends lost 0 bases and 1 base respectively, with 10 bases between them. CDR3 in amino acids: CASSVGPTENTEAFF. The CDR3, as DNA: TGTGCCAGCAGCGTAGGCCCGACGGAGAACACTGAAGCTTTCTTT.

A few counts support this clonotype. The rearrangement links TRBV4-2 to TRBJ2-1; tentatively, D is TRBD1 or TRBD2 (5 bases each). Germline V CDR1 and CDR2: LGHNA, YNFKEQ. V dropped 0 bases and J dropped 7 bases, with 13 bases sitting between them. The CDR3 has 15 residues. The chain's CDR3 is CASSQEMRGGNEQFF. CDR3 bases: TGTGCCAGCAGCCAAGAGATGAGGGGCGGGAATGAGCAGTTCTTC.

The V and J genes are TRBV20-1 and TRBJ1-3; 7 positions agree with TRBD1. The germline CDR1 and CDR2 sequences are DFQATT and SNEGSKA (reference sequence). The CDR3 runs 15 residues. The J segment lost 3 bases and the V segment lost 4 bases, leaving 9 bases of the junction unmatched. CDR3 region: CSAIEGALLGNTIYF. DNA for the CDR3: TGCAGTGCTATCGAGGGGGCCCTTCTTGGAAACACCATATATTTT.

The sample holds many counts of this clonotype. The chain combines TRBV6-2 or TRBV6-3 with TRBJ1-1; a weak D match, TRBD1 (6 bases). CDR3 length: 14 residues. Germline-derived CDR1 and CDR2 are MNHEY and SVGEGT. Trimming left V 4 bases short and J 1 base short, with 10 bases between. The CDR3 region has the DNA TGTGCCAGCAGTTCCCTGACAGGGAACACTGAAGCTTTCTTT. Protein: CASSSLTGNTEAFF.

The chain has TRBV7-8 and TRBJ2-1; D gene uncertain. The CDR3 loop spans 15 amino acids. Trimming stripped 1 base from V and 0 bases from J, with 7 bases between. CDR1 and CDR2 (germline): SGHVS, FQNEAQ. CDR3 residues: CASSLVVSSYNEQFF. Here the CDR3 DNA reads TGTGCCAGCAGCTTAGTAGTAAGCTCCTACAATGAGCAGTTCTTC. The full variable domain, with the rest looked up from reference TRBV7-8 and TRBJ2-1, is GAGVSQSPRYKVAKRGQDVALRCDPISGHVSLFWYQQALGQGPEFLTYFQNEAQLDKSGLPSDRFFAERPEGSVSTLKIQRTQQEDSAVYLCASSLVVSSYNEQFFGPGTRLTVL.

As concerns this clonotype: Mismatch with germline at one junction end may stem from a read error. The chain links TRBV30 to TRBJ2-5; D uncertain. The CDR3 contains 12 residues. The germline V gene encodes CDR1 GTSNPN and CDR2 SVGIG (reference sequence). The CDR3 protein is CAWSGTQGTQYF. Written as DNA, the CDR3 is TGTGCCTGGAGTGGAACACAAGGGACCCAGTACTTC.

This clonotype was counted at least ten times. The V and J genes are TRBV5-1 and TRBJ2-5; D ambiguous. Trimming removed 2 bases at V and 5 bases at J, with 7 bases between. The length of the CDR3 is 12 residues. The V gene's germline CDR1 is SGHRS and CDR2 YFSETQ. This CDR3 is CASSFLMETQYF. In DNA, the CDR3 is TGCGCCAGCAGCTTTTTAATGGAGACCCAGTACTTC.

In its sample, this clonotype was seen once. It may be a read error: a sequence one base away is much more abundant. The chain has TRBV5-6 and TRBJ2-3, with 10 positions matching TRBD2. CDR3 length: 15 amino acids. Germline CDR1 SGHDT, CDR2 YYEEEE. With 4 bases clipped from V and 5 bases from J, the junction kept 7 bases outside the gene matches. The CDR3, as DNA: TGTGCCAGCAGCCCCGGGACTAGCGTCATAGATACGCAGTATTTT. Amino acid sequence: CASSPGTSVIDTQYF.

In its sample, this clonotype was seen a few times. The chain employs TRBV7-2 and TRBJ1-3; D not resolved. The CDR3 consists of 14 residues. CDR1 and CDR2 from the germline V gene are SGHTA and FQGNSA. Trimming stripped 4 bases from V and 1 base from J, with 8 bases between. CDR3 amino acids: CASSYGPSGNTIYF. CDR3 nucleotides: TGTGCCAGCAGCTATGGGCCTTCTGGAAACACCATATATTTT.

The chain recombines TRBV20-1 with TRBJ2-7, with D perhaps matching TRBD1 (5 bases). V was pared by 1 base and J by 2 bases, with 18 bases between. The CDR3 spans 16 residues. Per germline, CDR1 DFQATT and CDR2 SNEGSKA (reference sequence). CDR3 sequence reads: CSARGDRGWSPYEQYF. CDR3 DNA: TGCAGTGCTAGAGGGGATAGGGGCTGGTCTCCCTACGAGCAGTACTTC.

The chain is built from TRBV7-2 and TRBJ1-5; D not certain. The CDR3 is 15 amino acids. V was cut by 3 bases and J by 1 base, with 10 bases left in between. The germline V gene encodes CDR1 SGHTA and CDR2 FQGNSA. This CDR3 is CASSFSAGSNQPQHF. In nucleotides, the CDR3 is TGTGCCAGCAGCTTTTCGGCAGGAAGCAATCAGCCCCAGCATTTT.

This clonotype was recorded a few times. The chain's CDR3 is CASSVVTGTVVYGYTF. CDR3 coding DNA: TGTGCCAGCAGCGTCGTAACCGGGACAGTGGTCTATGGCTACACCTTC. The chain has TRBV7-9 and TRBJ1-2; 7 nucleotides match TRBD1. J was trimmed by 4 bases and V by 5 bases; bases with no gene match: 13. The CDR3 is 16 residues long. Germline assignment: CDR1 SEHNR and CDR2 FQNEAQ (reference sequence).

This clonotype has only a few counts. This chain connects TRBV20-1 to TRBJ1-4, with unresolved D. From germline, CDR1 is DFQATT and CDR2 SNEGSKA (reference sequence). Trimming cost V 0 bases and J 3 bases, with 11 bases left between them. The CDR3 spans 15 residues. The DNA of the CDR3 is TGCAGTGCTAGAGATGCTGGAGCCTCTAATGAAAAACTGTTTTTT. Translation: CSARDAGASNEKLFF.